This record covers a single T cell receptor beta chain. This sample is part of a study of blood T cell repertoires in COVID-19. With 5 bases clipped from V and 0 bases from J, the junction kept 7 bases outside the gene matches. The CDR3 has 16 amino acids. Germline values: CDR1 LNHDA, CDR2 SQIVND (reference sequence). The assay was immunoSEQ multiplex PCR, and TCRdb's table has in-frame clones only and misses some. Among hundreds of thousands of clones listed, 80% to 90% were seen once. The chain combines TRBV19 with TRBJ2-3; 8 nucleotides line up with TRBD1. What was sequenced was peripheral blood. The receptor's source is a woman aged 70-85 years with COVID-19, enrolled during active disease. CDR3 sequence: CASSPRTGMSTDTQYF. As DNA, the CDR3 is TGTGCCAGTAGTCCCCGGACAGGGATGAGCACAGATACGCAGTATTTT.